This TCR beta chain is from a study of beta chain features in type 1 diabetes. Sequenced material consisted of expressed TCRB transcripts (all of the isolated RNA was reverse transcribed). Profiled with immunoSEQ multiplex PCR; TCRdb holds only in-frame clones, not every one. This sample has under 850,000 clones, with 13% found just once. CDR1 is SEHNR, CDR2 FQNEAQ, per germline (reference sequence). Trimming removed 4 bases from V and 4 bases from J, with 19 bases in between. The CDR3 sequence is 16 residues long. This clone occurred a few times. What it recognizes is unknown. Overall study findings and caveats: TCRB CDR3s were moderately but significantly shorter in Type 1 diabetes patients in all four CD4+ subsets.

Markers CD45RO/CCR7/CD25/CD127/CD95/CD27 served to sort CD4+ naive, central memory, regulatory and stem cell-like memory cells. This clonotype originated in a young man with type 1 diabetes. The chain joins TRBV7-9 to TRBJ1-2; no clear D. The sequenced sample consisted of naive CD4+ T cells from blood. The CDR3 DNA follows: TGTGCCAGCAGCTCCCCCCTGCTCGCTCGGAGCTATGGCTACACCTTC. This codes for CASSSPLLARSYGYTF.